This record covers a single T cell receptor beta chain. This sample stems from a study of blood T cell repertoires in COVID-19. Profiled with immunoSEQ multiplex PCR; TCRdb holds only in-frame clones, not every one. The profile shows around 700,000 clones, around 89% of them singletons. Source material: peripheral blood. The TCR sequence derives from a young woman with acute or convalescent COVID-19.

The CDR3 sequence is CASSPGDIPNTEAFF. CDR3 nucleotide sequence: TGCGCCAGCAGCCCCGGGGATATACCGAACACTGAAGCTTTCTTT. This chain joins TRBV4-3 and TRBJ1-1; D uncertain. Looked up from germline, CDR1 is LGHNA and CDR2 is YSLEER. Trimming shortened V by 4 bases and J by 1 base, and 13 bases separated the two germline ends. This CDR3 comprises 15 residues.